Presented here are 2 T cell receptor beta chains from one specimen sequenced in a study of regulatory T cells in long-lasting Graves disease. TCR beta libraries were built with iRepertoire HTBI primers and Arm-PCR of CDR3 regions. MiXCR was run by TCRdb on the multiplex PCR reads, yielding one entry per CDR3 protein. The sample shows around 450,000 distinct CDR3 sequences, around 16% of them seen only once. This sample's time point: newly diagnosed GD, antithyroid drugs for less than 3 months. PBMC RNA served as the TCR library source. These data were also reused for a study on T cells in Graves' hyperthyroidism and ophthalmopathy.

Sequences were derived from peripheral blood mononuclear cells (PBMCs), sampled at new diagnosis, from a patient treated with antithyroid drugs. The receptor source for this set is a woman in her thirties or forties with Graves disease.

The V call is TRBV7-9, the J call TRBJ2-1; D ambiguous. Germline CDR1 and CDR2: SEHNR and FQNEAQ (reference sequence). Trimming took 5 bases from V and 9 from J, leaving 17 bases between them. CDR3 length equals 14 residues. CDR3 bases: TGTGCCAGCAGCCCTCTTACTTGGAGCAGTGAGCAGTTCTTC. Translated: CASSPLTWSSEQFF. Drawing the rest from reference TRBV7-9 and TRBJ2-1, the complete variable domain is DTGVSQNPRHKITKRGQNVTFRCDPISEHNRLYWYRQTLGQGPEFLTYFQNEAQLEKSRLLSDRFSAERPKGSFSTLEIQRTEQGDSAMYLCASSPLTWSSEQFFGPGTRLTVL.

The chain is built from TRBV20-1 and TRBJ2-3; 12 nucleotides line up with TRBD2. V lost 3 bases to trimming and J lost 4 bases; unmatched junction nucleotides: 11. The germline CDR1 and CDR2 sequences are DFQATT and SNEGSKA (reference sequence). This CDR3 spans 17 amino acids. CDR3 residues: CSASPRSSGRASDTQYF. In DNA form, the CDR3 reads TGCAGTGCTAGTCCCCGGTCTAGCGGGAGGGCCTCAGATACGCAGTATTTT.